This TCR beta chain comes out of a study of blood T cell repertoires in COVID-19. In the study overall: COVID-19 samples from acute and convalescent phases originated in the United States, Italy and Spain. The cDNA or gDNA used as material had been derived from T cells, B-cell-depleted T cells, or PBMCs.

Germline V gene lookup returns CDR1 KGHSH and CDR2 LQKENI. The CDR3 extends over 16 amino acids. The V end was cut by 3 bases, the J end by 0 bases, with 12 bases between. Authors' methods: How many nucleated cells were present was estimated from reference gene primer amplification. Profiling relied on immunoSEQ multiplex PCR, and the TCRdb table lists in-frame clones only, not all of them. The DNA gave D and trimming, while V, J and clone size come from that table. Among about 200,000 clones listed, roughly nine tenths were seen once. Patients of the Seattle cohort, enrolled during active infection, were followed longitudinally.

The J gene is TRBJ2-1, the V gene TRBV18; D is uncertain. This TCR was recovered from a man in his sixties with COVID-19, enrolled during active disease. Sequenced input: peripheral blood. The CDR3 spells CASSPLGVNSYNEQFF. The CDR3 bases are TGTGCCAGCTCACCCCTGGGCGTTAACTCCTACAATGAGCAGTTCTTC.